This section outlines one T cell receptor (beta chain) sequence together with its context. Its target is not known. Nominally healthy donors were sampled, though unrecorded immune exposures were likely. This entry comes from a study of cytomegalovirus exposure and HLA in healthy donors. General study results and limits: The study recorded 164 TCR beta chains that were cytomegalovirus-associated. V- and J-gene trimming in TCR beta was tied to a missense DCLRE1C variant by an analysis performed later. It emerged from a later analysis that several of the most significant clusters appeared to be linked to common viral pathogens.

The V end lost 5 bases, the J end lost 2 bases, and 13 bases lay between the germline ends. This CDR3 comprises 15 residues. Germline V gives CDR1 LNHDA, CDR2 SQIVND (reference sequence). PCR involved 60 Vbeta and 13 Jbeta primers. Using immunoSEQ multiplex PCR, the repertoire was profiled, and TCRdb retains in-frame clones only, with some absent. The data contain about 95,000 clones, 60% to 85% of them singletons. The receptor comes from a young man in good health and CMV-seropositive. Sample: PBMCs. The genes are TRBV19 and TRBJ1-5; tentatively, D is TRBD1 (5 bases). CDR3 sequence reads: CASSQSRRGNQPQHF. CDR3 DNA sequence: TGTGCCAGTAGTCAATCACGCAGGGGCAATCAGCCCCAGCATTTT.